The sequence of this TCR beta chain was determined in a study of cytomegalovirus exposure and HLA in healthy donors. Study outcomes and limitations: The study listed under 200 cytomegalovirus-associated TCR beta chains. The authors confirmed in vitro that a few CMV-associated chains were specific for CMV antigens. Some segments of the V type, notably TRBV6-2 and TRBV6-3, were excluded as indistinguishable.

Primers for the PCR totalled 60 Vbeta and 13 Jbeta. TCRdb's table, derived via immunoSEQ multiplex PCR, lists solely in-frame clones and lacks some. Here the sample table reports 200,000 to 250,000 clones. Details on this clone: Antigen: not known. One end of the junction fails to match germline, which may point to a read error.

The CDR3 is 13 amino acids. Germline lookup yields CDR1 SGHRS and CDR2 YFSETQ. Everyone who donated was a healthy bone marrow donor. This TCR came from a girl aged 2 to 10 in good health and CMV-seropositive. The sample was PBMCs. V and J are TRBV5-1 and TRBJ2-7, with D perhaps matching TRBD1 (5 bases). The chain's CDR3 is CASGLETGYEQYF. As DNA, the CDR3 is TGCGCCAGCGGCTTGGAAACAGGCTACGAGCAGTACTTC.